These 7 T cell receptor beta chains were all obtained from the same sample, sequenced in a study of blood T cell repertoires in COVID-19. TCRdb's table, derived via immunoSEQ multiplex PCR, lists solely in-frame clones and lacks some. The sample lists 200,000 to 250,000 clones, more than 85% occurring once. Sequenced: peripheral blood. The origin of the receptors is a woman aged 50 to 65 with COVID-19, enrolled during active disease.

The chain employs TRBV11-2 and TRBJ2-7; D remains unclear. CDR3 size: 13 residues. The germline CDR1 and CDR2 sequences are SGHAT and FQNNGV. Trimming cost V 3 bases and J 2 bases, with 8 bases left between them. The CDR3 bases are TGTGCCAGCAGCTTTGAGGATGCCTACGAGCAGTACTTC. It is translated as CASSFEDAYEQYF. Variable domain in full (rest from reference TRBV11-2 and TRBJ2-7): EAGVAQSPRYKIIEKRQSVAFWCNPISGHATLYWYQQILGQGPKLLIQFQNNGVVDDSQLPKDRFSAERLKGVDSTLKIQPAKLEDSAVYLCASSFEDAYEQYFGPGTRLTVT.

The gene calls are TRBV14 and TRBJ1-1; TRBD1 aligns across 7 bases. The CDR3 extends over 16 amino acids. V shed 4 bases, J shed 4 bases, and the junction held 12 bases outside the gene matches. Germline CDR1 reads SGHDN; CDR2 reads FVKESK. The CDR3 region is CASSLRTGDRSTEAFF. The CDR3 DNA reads TGTGCCAGCAGCCTACGAACAGGGGATAGGAGCACTGAAGCTTTCTTT.

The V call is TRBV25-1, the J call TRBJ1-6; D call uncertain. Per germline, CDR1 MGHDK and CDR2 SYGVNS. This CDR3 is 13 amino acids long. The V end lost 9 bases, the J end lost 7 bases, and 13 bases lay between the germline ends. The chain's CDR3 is CASNGVGNSPLHF. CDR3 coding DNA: TGTGCCAGTAACGGTGTCGGGAATTCACCCCTCCACTTT. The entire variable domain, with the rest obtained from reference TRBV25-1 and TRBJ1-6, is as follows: EADIYQTPRYLVIGTGKKITLECSQTMGHDKMYWYQQDPGMELHLIHYSYGVNSTEKGDLSSESTVSRIRTEHFPLTLESARPSHTSQYLCASNGVGNSPLHFGNGTRLTVT.

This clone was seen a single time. In DNA, the CDR3 is TGTGCCAGCAGCTTAGATTCAGGGTTCGATGAGCAGTTCTTC. Amino acid sequence: CASSLDSGFDEQFF. The chain combines TRBV7-2 with TRBJ2-1; possible D gene TRBD1, 5 bases. Deletions cut 1 base from V and 8 bases from J, with 12 bases between. From germline, CDR1 is SGHTA and CDR2 FQGNSA. This CDR3 contains 14 residues. Based on the CDR3 plus reference TRBV7-2 and TRBJ2-1, the full variable domain is GAGVSQSPSNKVTEKGKDVELRCDPISGHTALYWYRQSLGQGLEFLIYFQGNSAPDKSGLPSDRFSAERTGGSVSTLTIQRTQQEDSAVYLCASSLDSGFDEQFFGPGTRLTVL.

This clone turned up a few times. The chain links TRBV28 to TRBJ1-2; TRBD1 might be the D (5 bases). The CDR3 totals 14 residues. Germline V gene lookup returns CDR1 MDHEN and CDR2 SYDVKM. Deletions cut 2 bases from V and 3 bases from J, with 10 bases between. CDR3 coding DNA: TGTGCCAGCAGTTTAGACAGTGCCGACTATGGCTACACCTTC. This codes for CASSLDSADYGYTF.

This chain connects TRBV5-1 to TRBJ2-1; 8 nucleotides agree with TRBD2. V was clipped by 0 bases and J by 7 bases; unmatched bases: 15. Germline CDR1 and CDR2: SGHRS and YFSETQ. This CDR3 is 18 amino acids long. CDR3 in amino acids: CASSLGGLGGALGNEQFF. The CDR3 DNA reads TGCGCCAGCAGCTTGGGAGGCCTCGGGGGGGCCCTAGGGAATGAGCAGTTCTTC.

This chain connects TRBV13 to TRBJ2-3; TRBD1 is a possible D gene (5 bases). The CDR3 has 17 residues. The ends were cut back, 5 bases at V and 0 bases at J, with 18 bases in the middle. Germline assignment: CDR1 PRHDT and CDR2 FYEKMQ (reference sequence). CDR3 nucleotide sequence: TGTGCCAGCAGCCCTTGGGCCCGTAAGGGGAGCACAGATACGCAGTATTTT. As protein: CASSPWARKGSTDTQYF. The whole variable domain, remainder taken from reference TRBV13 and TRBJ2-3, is AAGVIQSPRHLIKEKRETATLKCYPIPRHDTVYWYQQGPGQDPQFLISFYEKMQSDKGSIPDRFSAQQFSDYHSELNMSSLELGDSALYFCASSPWARKGSTDTQYFGPGTRLTVL.